These 24 T cell receptor beta chains originate from one sample sequenced in a study of T cells after yellow fever vaccination. TCRdb fed the 5' RACE reads into MiXCR, producing one record per CDR3 protein. The sample shows tens of thousands of distinct CDR3 sequences, more than 5.5% of them seen only once. This specimen was CD8+ T cells sorted from PBMCs, taken around 5 days after the first yellow fever vaccination. These receptors originate from a man in his late teens or twenties who received the YFV17D yellow fever vaccine.

Many counts were recorded for this clonotype. The rearrangement uses TRBV4-3 and TRBJ2-3; a weak D match, TRBD2 (6 bases). The CDR3 runs to 15 residues. Germline-derived CDR1 and CDR2 are LGHNA and YSLEER. V lost 1 base and J 6 bases, leaving 14 bases between the germline ends. CDR3 sequence: CASSQVLRGRDTQYF. The CDR3 DNA reads TGCGCCAGCAGCCAAGTTCTACGAGGGAGGGATACGCAGTATTTT.

This clonotype appeared a few times. J is TRBJ1-1 and V is TRBV10-3; possible D gene TRBD1, 6 bases. Deletions cut 4 bases from V and 3 bases from J, with 18 bases between. From germline, CDR1 is ENHRY and CDR2 SYGVKD. This CDR3 spans 16 amino acids. CDR3 coding DNA: TGTGCCATCAGTGCATCTACAGGGTTGAGGGACACTGAAGCTTTCTTT. Protein product: CAISASTGLRDTEAFF.

This clonotype was detected many times. CDR3 protein: CASSQQFGYEQYV. As DNA, the CDR3 is TGTGCCAGCAGCCAACAGTTTGGCTACGAGCAGTACGTC. The chain joins TRBV14 to TRBJ2-7; D ambiguous. The CDR3 loop spans 13 amino acids. The V end lost 2 bases, the J end lost 3 bases, and 8 bases lay between the germline ends. Looked up from germline, CDR1 is SGHDN and CDR2 is FVKESK.

V and J are TRBV7-9 and TRBJ1-2, with D unclear. This CDR3 comprises 13 residues. V lost 5 bases and J lost 4, with 11 bases in between. The germline V gene has CDR1 SEHNR and CDR2 FQNEAQ (reference sequence). CDR3 sequence (DNA): TGTGCCAGCAGCATGACCGATCTCTATGGCTACACCTTC. This sequence encodes CASSMTDLYGYTF.

The table lists this clonotype with many counts. The chain recombines TRBV5-1 with TRBJ2-7; 7 bases line up with TRBD2. The CDR3 loop spans 15 amino acids. Looked up from germline, CDR1 is SGHRS and CDR2 is YFSETQ. The V segment lost 0 bases and the J segment 5 bases; nucleotides outside the gene matches: 8. The chain's CDR3 is CASSLVKLAANEQYF. The CDR3 bases are TGCGCCAGCAGCTTGGTCAAGCTAGCGGCCAACGAGCAGTACTTC.

This clonotype was recorded a few times. The chain has TRBV5-1 and TRBJ1-2; tentative D call: TRBD1 (6 bases). Germline lookup yields CDR1 SGHRS and CDR2 YFSETQ. The ends were cut back, 0 bases at V and 5 bases at J, with 17 bases in the middle. The CDR3 is 16 residues long. CDR3 loop: CASSLAIAGAHYGYTF. CDR3 nucleotide sequence: TGCGCCAGCAGCTTGGCCATAGCAGGGGCTCATTATGGCTACACCTTC.

This clonotype was detected many times. The CDR3 loop is CASRSWRSYNEQFF. For the CDR3, the DNA is TGTGCCAGCAGGAGCTGGAGGTCCTACAATGAGCAGTTCTTC. The chain links TRBV27 to TRBJ2-1; perhaps TRBD2 as D (5 bases). V was trimmed by 6 bases and J by 1 base, leaving 10 bases between them. Germline V CDR1 and CDR2: MNHEY, SMNVEV (reference sequence). This CDR3 is built from 14 residues.

This clonotype came up many times. The chain links TRBV5-1 to TRBJ2-7; D is unclear. Trimming took 7 bases from V and 8 from J, leaving 10 bases between them. Germline V gene sequence: CDR1 SGHRS, CDR2 YFSETQ. This CDR3 comprises 10 residues. CDR3 coding DNA: TGCGCCAGCTCCCGGCCCCAGCAGTACTTC. It encodes CASSRPQQYF.

The J gene is TRBJ1-5, the V gene TRBV19; a possible D gene is TRBD1 (6 bases). Deletions cut 6 bases from V and 4 bases from J, with 10 bases between. Germline CDR1 reads LNHDA; CDR2 reads SQIVND (reference sequence). The CDR3 has 13 amino acids. The CDR3, as DNA: TGTGCCAGTAGATCAGGGGAAAATCAGCCCCAGCATTTT. Amino acid sequence: CASRSGENQPQHF.

On this clonotype itself: The germline gene is not matched at one end of the junction; a read error may be the cause. This chain joins TRBV4-3 and TRBJ2-6; D gene uncertain. Germline V gene data show CDR1 as LGHNA and CDR2 as YSLEER. There are 15 residues in the CDR3. This CDR3 is CAGSQEGKGANVLTF. For the CDR3, the DNA is TGCGCCGGCAGCCAAGAAGGTAAAGGGGCCAACGTCCTGACTTTC.

This clonotype turned up a few times. J is TRBJ2-3 and V is TRBV12-3 or TRBV12-4; D is uncertain. The CDR3 sequence is 15 residues long. V lost 5 bases and J 0 bases, leaving 12 bases between the germline ends. The CDR3 spells CASSRGYYSTDTQYF. The CDR3 DNA follows: TGTGCCAGCAGTCGTGGATACTATAGCACAGATACGCAGTATTTT.

This clonotype has at least ten counts. The rearrangement joins TRBV27 to TRBJ2-7, with 8 bases identical to TRBD1. The germline V gene encodes CDR1 MNHEY and CDR2 SMNVEV (reference sequence). CDR3 size: 14 residues. The V and J ends lost 5 bases and 5 bases, in that order; junction bases with no gene match: 8. This CDR3 reads CASSPRTGLHEQYF. For the CDR3, the DNA is TGTGCCAGCAGTCCCAGGACAGGGCTCCACGAGCAGTACTTC.

The CDR3 loop reads CASITGVNEQFF. CDR3 coding DNA: TGTGCCAGCATCACAGGGGTCAATGAGCAGTTCTTC. The J gene is TRBJ2-1, the V gene TRBV7-2; 7 nucleotides agree with TRBD1. The germline V gene has CDR1 SGHTA and CDR2 FQGNSA. After removal of 7 bases from V and 6 bases from J, the junction contained 3 bases not matched to a gene. The CDR3 runs 12 residues.

This clonotype has a count of ten or more. The rearrangement uses TRBV7-9 and TRBJ2-4, with no clear D. Germline lookup yields CDR1 SEHNR and CDR2 FQNEAQ (reference sequence). The CDR3 contains 14 residues. Deletions cut 3 bases from V and 0 bases from J, with 6 bases between. The CDR3 here is CASSFRLAKNIQYF. The CDR3 coding sequence is TGTGCCAGCAGCTTTCGTCTAGCCAAAAACATTCAGTACTTC.

The J gene is TRBJ2-3, the V gene TRBV20-1; D is perhaps TRBD1 (5 bases). The CDR3 is made up of 14 amino acids. Germline CDR1 reads DFQATT; CDR2 reads SNEGSKA (reference sequence). Trimming removed 6 bases from V and 7 bases from J, with 20 bases in between. CDR3 nucleotides: TGCAGTGCCCTAGGGGAATTGGGGCTACATACGCAGTATTTT. Amino acids: CSALGELGLHTQYF.

This clonotype occurred a few times. The V and J genes are TRBV4-2 and TRBJ2-1; weak D call: TRBD2 (6 bases). V was trimmed by 0 bases and J by 12 bases, leaving 12 bases between them. The CDR3 length is 13 residues. CDR1 and CDR2 from the germline V gene are LGHNA and YNFKEQ. Here the CDR3 reads CASSQEKAGRQFF. CDR3 nucleotide sequence: TGTGCCAGCAGCCAAGAAAAGGCGGGGAGGCAGTTCTTC.

This clonotype was detected a few times. The chain uses TRBV3-1 and TRBJ2-7; D may be TRBD2 (6 bases). V lost 0 bases to trimming and J lost 12 bases, with 15 bases between them. CDR1 is LGHDT and CDR2 is YNNKEL in the germline V gene (reference sequence). CDR3 size: 13 residues. The CDR3 region has the DNA TGTGCCAGCAGCCAAGAAGCGGGTGTAGGTTGGTACTTC. Encoded protein: CASSQEAGVGWYF.

The J gene is TRBJ2-3, the V gene TRBV7-9; D may correspond to TRBD1 or TRBD2 (5 bases each). There are 15 residues in the CDR3. Trimming removed 5 bases at V and 3 bases at J, with 15 bases between. Germline lookup yields CDR1 SEHNR and CDR2 FQNEAQ (reference sequence). The CDR3 region is CASSPRTRGTDTQYF. The CDR3 bases are TGTGCCAGCAGCCCACGGACACGGGGTACAGATACGCAGTATTTT.

This clonotype was counted between two and nine times. The gene calls are TRBV4-1 and TRBJ1-1; the match to TRBD1 covers 11 bases. The V gene's germline CDR1 is MGHRA and CDR2 YSYEKL. V was pared by 4 bases and J by 1 base, with 5 bases of the junction left unmatched. The CDR3 totals 16 residues. The CDR3 DNA reads as TGCGCCAGCAGCCTTGGGACAGGGGGGCCGAACACTGAAGCTTTCTTT. This gives the protein CASSLGTGGPNTEAFF.

This clonotype was picked up a small number of times. The V gene is TRBV4-1, the J gene TRBJ2-7, with 8 bases fitting TRBD1. This CDR3 is built from 14 residues. The germline CDR1 and CDR2 sequences are MGHRA and YSYEKL. The trim removed 4 bases at V and 6 bases at J, leaving 8 bases unmatched. Here the CDR3 reads CASSLGQGTSEQYF. CDR3 in DNA: TGCGCCAGCAGCCTAGGACAGGGCACCTCCGAGCAGTACTTC.

Ten or more counts support this clonotype. The chain joins TRBV12-3 or TRBV12-4 to TRBJ2-2; D is unresolved. CDR3 size: 16 residues. Trimming removed 7 bases from V and 4 bases from J, with 19 bases in between. CDR3 protein: CASIPVLGIGTGELFF. CDR3 nucleotides: TGTGCCAGCATTCCCGTATTGGGCATCGGCACCGGGGAGCTGTTTTTT.

The rearrangement joins TRBV20-1 to TRBJ2-1; 9 positions agree with TRBD2. The J segment lost 2 bases and the V segment lost 0 bases, leaving 5 bases of the junction unmatched. Germline assignment: CDR1 DFQATT and CDR2 SNEGSKA (reference sequence). CDR3 size: 16 residues. CDR3 residues: CSARDPAGGTYNEQFF. Written as DNA, the CDR3 is TGCAGTGCTAGAGATCCAGCGGGGGGTACCTACAATGAGCAGTTCTTC.

The CDR3 sequence is CASSYEGGRVVAETQYF. The CDR3 coding sequence is TGTGCCAGCAGTTACGAGGGCGGCCGAGTTGTAGCAGAGACCCAGTACTTC. This chain uses TRBV6-5 with TRBJ2-5; D may be TRBD2 (5 bases). The V gene lost 2 bases and the J gene lost 4 bases, with 20 bases spanning the gap. The CDR3 spans 17 residues. Looked up from germline, CDR1 is MNHEY and CDR2 is SVGAGI.

The chain carries TRBV7-8 and TRBJ1-2, with D possibly TRBD1 on 6 matching bases. Germline CDR1 SGHVS, CDR2 FQNEAQ. The ends were cut back, 1 base at V and 0 bases at J, with 18 bases in the middle. The CDR3 length is 18 residues. CDR3 in amino acids: CASSLDRTAELANYGYTF. The CDR3 DNA sequence: TGTGCCAGCAGCTTAGACAGGACAGCGGAATTAGCTAACTATGGCTACACCTTC. Combining the CDR3 with reference TRBV7-8 and TRBJ1-2 gives the whole variable domain GAGVSQSPRYKVAKRGQDVALRCDPISGHVSLFWYQQALGQGPEFLTYFQNEAQLDKSGLPSDRFFAERPEGSVSTLKIQRTQQEDSAVYLCASSLDRTAELANYGYTFGSGTRLTVV.